The entry that follows covers one T cell receptor beta chain sequence. The data derive from a study of identical twins. Germline V lookup: CDR1 SGHRS, CDR2 YFSETQ. V lost 0 bases, J lost 6 bases, and 5 bases stayed unmatched. The CDR3 is 14 amino acids. TCRdb recomputed calls from the 5' RACE reads with MiXCR, one row per CDR3 protein. The sample lists more than 600,000 distinct CDR3 sequences; roughly 18% were seen once. These data were also reused for a study on T cells expressing NK-cell markers. That publication notes: Investigators obtained TCR beta repertoires from sorted CD3+CD56+NKG2C+, CD3+CD56+NKG2C- and CD3+CD56-NKG2C+ T cells.

The clonotype comes from a woman in her late teens or twenties in good health. Sample: PBMCs. V is TRBV5-1 and J is TRBJ1-2; 7 bases are shared with TRBD1. The CDR3 nucleotides are TGCGCCAGCAGCTTGGGCGACAGGGAAAATGGCTACACCTTC. Its translation: CASSLGDRENGYTF.